The rows below give T cell receptor beta chains drawn from one sample of a study of T cell repertoires in cytomegalovirus infection. Via MiXCR, TCRdb re-called the reads, giving one row per CDR3 protein. This table holds 400,000 to 550,000 distinct CDR3 sequences, around 10% found once. Specimen: PBMCs. These receptors were taken from a human donor in good health (CMV status not recorded). Some clones in this sample may be carry-over from other donors' samples. The CDR3 runs from the conserved cysteine through the conserved F or W. A D gene is named only where the DNA matches it firmly. Not all rows give a size; the values are once, few, many and, for expanded clones, a class.

len	v_gene	d_gene	j_gene	abundance	CDR3nt	CDR3aa
19	TRBV20-1	TRBD2	TRBJ2-1	many	TGCAGTGCTAGAGATCGAAGACTAGCGGGGGGGTTCACCTACAATGAGCAGTTCTTC	CSARDRRLAGGFTYNEQFF
13	TRBV6-1	.	TRBJ1-1	many	TGTGCCAGCAGTGAAGGGGGGTCCACTGAAGCTTTCTTT	CASSEGGSTEAFF
16	TRBV6-1	TRBD2	TRBJ2-3	many	TGTGCCAGCAGGTCCTCGAGCGGGATAATAACCGATACGCAGTATTTT	CASRSSSGIITDTQYF
15	TRBV4-2	TRBD2	TRBJ2-1	.	TGTGCCAGCAGCCCTTCTAGCGGGCCCTTCAATGAGCAGTTCTTC	CASSPSSGPFNEQFF
14	TRBV29-1	TRBD2	TRBJ2-4	few	TGCAGCGTTCCCTCGCGGGGGGGCAATAACATTCAGTACTTC	CSVPSRGGNNIQYF
13	TRBV29-1	.	TRBJ1-1	many	TGCAGCGTTGTGGAGGGGCGGAACACTGAAGCTTTCTTT	CSVVEGRNTEAFF
13	TRBV30	.	TRBJ2-5	.	TGTGCCTGGAGTGGGGCTAGCGAAGGGGACCAGTACTTC	CAWSGASEGDQYF
12	TRBV7-9	.	TRBJ1-4	few	TGTGCCAGCAGCTCCTCAGTTGGGGGACTGTTTTTT	CASSSSVGGLFF
13	TRBV19	.	TRBJ1-2	many	TGTGCCACTGGAACCCCAGGGTACTATGGCTACACCTTC	CATGTPGYYGYTF
15	TRBV12-3/TRBV12-4	.	TRBJ1-4	many	TGTGCCAGCAGACCCCTTGGTACACTGAATGAAAAACTGTTTTTT	CASRPLGTLNEKLFF
16	TRBV12-5	.	TRBJ1-5	.	TGTGCTAGTGGCAAATCCAGGGCTGATAGCAATCAGCCCCAGCATTTT	CASGKSRADSNQPQHF
21	TRBV24-1	TRBD1	TRBJ2-5	.	TGTGCCACCAGTGATTCCTGGACAGGGAGACGGAGGGTGAAGTACCATGAGACCCAGTACTTC	CATSDSWTGRRRVKYHETQYF
12	TRBV7-3	.	TRBJ2-2	many	TGTGCCAGCAGCTTTTGGGAGGGGGAGCTGTTTTTT	CASSFWEGELFF
16	TRBV7-9	TRBD1	TRBJ2-1	many	TGTGCCAGCAGCTCGCGACAGGGTACTGGGTACAATGAGCAGTTCTTC	CASSSRQGTGYNEQFF
16	TRBV12-3/TRBV12-4	.	TRBJ2-3	.	TGTGCCAGCAGTCCGGGGAGGCGGTCGAGCACAGATACGCAGTATTTT	CASSPGRRSSTDTQYF
15	TRBV10-3	.	TRBJ1-1	many	TGTGCCATCAGTGAGACGACGGACATGAACACTGAAGCTTTCTTT	CAISETTDMNTEAFF
15	TRBV12-3/TRBV12-4	.	TRBJ1-5	many	TGTGCCAGCAGTTTATGGGGGGCCCCCCAGTTGGTCCAGCATTTT	CASSLWGAPQLVQHF
14	TRBV28	TRBD2	TRBJ2-5	.	TGTGCCAGCAGTCCTAGCGGGGGGGTTAGGACCCAGTACTTC	CASSPSGGVRTQYF
16	TRBV5-1	TRBD2	TRBJ2-1	few	TGCGCCAGCAGCTTGGCGTGGTCTAGCGGGAACAATGAGCAGTTCTTC	CASSLAWSSGNNEQFF
14	TRBV7-9	TRBD1	TRBJ1-2	many	TGTGCCAGCAGCGGTCTGGGACAGAACTATGGCTACACCTTC	CASSGLGQNYGYTF
16	TRBV7-2	.	TRBJ1-2	many	TGTGCCAGCAGCTTAGCGGTGACAAACCCCGACTATGGCTACACCTTC	CASSLAVTNPDYGYTF
15	TRBV14	.	TRBJ2-1	many	TGTGCCAGCAGCCACTACCAGGGGATAGGGAATGAGCAGTTCTTC	CASSHYQGIGNEQFF
17	TRBV27	.	TRBJ1-2	many	TGTGCCAGCAGTAGGGGCCTTTACAGGGAAGGGGACTATGGCTACACCTTC	CASSRGLYREGDYGYTF
14	TRBV12-3/TRBV12-4	TRBD1	TRBJ1-5	many	TGTGCCAGCAGTTTTGACAGGGTGGCTCAGCCCCAGCATTTT	CASSFDRVAQPQHF
12	TRBV29-1	.	TRBJ2-5	.	TGCAGCGTTGAGCCAGGACAAGAGACCCAGTACTTC	CSVEPGQETQYF
15	TRBV11-3	TRBD2	TRBJ2-1	many	TGTGCCAGCAGCGCTCTAGCGGGAGGGCTCAATGAGCAGTTCTTC	CASSALAGGLNEQFF
20	TRBV20-1	TRBD2	TRBJ2-1	.	TGCAGTGCTAGAGTTGGGCAAACTAGCGGGAGGTCTCGTGGCTACAATGAGCAGTTCTTC	CSARVGQTSGRSRGYNEQFF
14	TRBV28	TRBD2	TRBJ2-3	many	TGTGCCAGCAGTTTTAGACTAGCGGGAGCTGCGCAGTATTTT	CASSFRLAGAAQYF
11	TRBV28	.	TRBJ1-2	many	TGTGCCAGCAAGTCCTACTATGGCTACACCTTC	CASKSYYGYTF
15	TRBV20-1	TRBD2	TRBJ2-1	few	TGCAGTGCCCCTTATCTTGGCGGGAGTACCCATGAGCAGTTCTTC	CSAPYLGGSTHEQFF
16	TRBV19	.	TRBJ1-5	many	TGTGCCAGTAGTCGAGTCGTAGGCGGACTCAATCAGCCCCAGCATTTT	CASSRVVGGLNQPQHF
17	TRBV3-1	TRBD2	TRBJ2-7	few	TGTGCCAGCAGCCAAGATTGGGGGACTAGCGTTACCTACGAGCAGTACTTC	CASSQDWGTSVTYEQYF
16	TRBV5-1	TRBD2	TRBJ2-7	.	TGCGCCAGCAGAGTCCTAAGCGGGGATTCGGCGGACGAGCAGTACTTC	CASRVLSGDSADEQYF
11	TRBV30	.	TRBJ2-7	.	TGTGTTTATAACCGAGGGGGTAAGCAGTACTTC	CVYNRGGKQYF
15	TRBV7-9	.	TRBJ1-1	many	TGTGCCAGCAGCTTCACGGGGGCGGCAGAAACTGAAGCTTTCTTT	CASSFTGAAETEAFF
14	TRBV15	TRBD2	TRBJ2-7	few	TGTGCCACCAGCAGTAGCGGGGGGGGAGTCGAGCAGTACTTC	CATSSSGGGVEQYF
14	TRBV29-1	TRBD1	TRBJ2-1	many	TGCAGCGTAACTGGACAGGGGGTTTACAATGAGCAGTTCTTC	CSVTGQGVYNEQFF
16	TRBV6-2/TRBV6-3	TRBD1	TRBJ1-4	many	TGTGCCAGCAGTCCTTTTCCTCCGGGACAGGGAGAAAAACTGTTTTTT	CASSPFPPGQGEKLFF
22	TRBV7-2	TRBD2	TRBJ2-2	many	TGTGCCAGCAGCCCCCGGCAGGGGGGACTAGCGGGAGCCCCGGGGAACACCGGGGAGCTGTTTTTT	CASSPRQGGLAGAPGNTGELFF
15	TRBV7-9	TRBD2	TRBJ2-2	many	TGTGCCAGCAGCCAAGCGGGAGGAGTCGTCGGGGAGCTGTTTTTT	CASSQAGGVVGELFF
15	TRBV2	TRBD1	TRBJ2-3	few	TGTGCCAGCAATCGAGGACAGGCGACGGGAGATACGCAGTATTTT	CASNRGQATGDTQYF
15	TRBV27	.	TRBJ1-1	many	TGTGCCAGCTCTCCCTCTCCGGTTCCGAACACTGAAGCTTTCTTT	CASSPSPVPNTEAFF